This TCR beta chain originates from a study of human T cells and chemical hapten exposure. The time point denotes: pre-sensitization, week 0. Regarding treatment: therapeutic diphenylcyclopropenone sensitization with weekly scalp DPC. MiXCR, run by TCRdb on the RACE reads, gives a single entry per CDR3 protein. The sample lists about 250,000 distinct CDR3 sequences; approximately 7.5% were seen once. This clonotype appeared a few times. The CDR3 is 14 amino acids. The V gene lost 4 bases and the J gene lost 1 base, with 10 bases spanning the gap. From germline, CDR1 is SGHRS and CDR2 YFSETQ. The sequence was obtained from a man younger than 30 with alopecia areata. Some clones in this sample may be carry-over from other donors' samples. The rearrangement uses TRBV5-1 and TRBJ2-3, with a possible D match to TRBD2 (6 bases). This specimen was whole blood, taken in connection with sensitization to the hapten diphenylcyclopropenone (DPC). The CDR3 spells CASSGGTGTDTQYF. The DNA for the CDR3 is TGCGCCAGCAGCGGCGGGACCGGCACAGATACGCAGTATTTT. Using reference TRBV5-1 and TRBJ2-3 for the parts outside the CDR3, the full variable domain is KAGVTQTPRYLIKTRGQQVTLSCSPISGHRSVSWYQQTPGQGLQFLFEYFSETQRNKGNFPGRFSGRQFSNSRSEMNVSTLELGDSALYLCASSGGTGTDTQYFGPGTRLTVL.